The present T cell receptor (beta chain) was sequenced within a study of T cells after yellow fever vaccination. This clonotype was detected only a few times. The trim removed 6 bases at V and 2 bases at J, leaving 5 bases unmatched. There are 14 residues in the CDR3. Each CDR3 protein is one row after TCRdb ran MiXCR on the 5' RACE reads. The data show about 74,000 distinct CDR3 sequences, approximately 7% seen once. The source of this sequence is a man aged 18 to 30 who received the YFV17D yellow fever vaccine. The V and J genes are TRBV12-3 or TRBV12-4 and TRBJ2-7, with TRBD2 identical over 9 bases. Source: CD8+ T cells sorted from PBMCs, taken about 5 days after the first yellow fever vaccination. The CDR3 protein is CASSNSGGPYEQYV. The CDR3 nucleotides are TGTGCCAGCAGCAATAGCGGGGGACCCTACGAGCAGTACGTC.